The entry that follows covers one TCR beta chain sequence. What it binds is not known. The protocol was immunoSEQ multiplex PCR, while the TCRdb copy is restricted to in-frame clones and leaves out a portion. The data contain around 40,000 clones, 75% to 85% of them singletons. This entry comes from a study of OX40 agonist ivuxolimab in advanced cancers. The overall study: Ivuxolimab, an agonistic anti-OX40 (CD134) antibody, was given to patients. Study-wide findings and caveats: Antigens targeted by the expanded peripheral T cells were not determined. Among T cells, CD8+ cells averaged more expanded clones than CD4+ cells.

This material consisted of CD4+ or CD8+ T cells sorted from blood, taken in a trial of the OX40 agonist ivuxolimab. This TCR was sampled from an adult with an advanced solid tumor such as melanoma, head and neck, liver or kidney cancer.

In DNA form, the CDR3 reads TGTGCCAGCAGCCCAGCGGGGGAGACCCAGTACTTC. Its translation is CASSPAGETQYF. The chain joins TRBV11-2 to TRBJ2-5; 7 bases map to TRBD2. The CDR3 covers 12 residues. J was trimmed by 5 bases and V by 5 bases; bases with no gene match: 2. Germline assignment: CDR1 SGHAT and CDR2 FQNNGV.